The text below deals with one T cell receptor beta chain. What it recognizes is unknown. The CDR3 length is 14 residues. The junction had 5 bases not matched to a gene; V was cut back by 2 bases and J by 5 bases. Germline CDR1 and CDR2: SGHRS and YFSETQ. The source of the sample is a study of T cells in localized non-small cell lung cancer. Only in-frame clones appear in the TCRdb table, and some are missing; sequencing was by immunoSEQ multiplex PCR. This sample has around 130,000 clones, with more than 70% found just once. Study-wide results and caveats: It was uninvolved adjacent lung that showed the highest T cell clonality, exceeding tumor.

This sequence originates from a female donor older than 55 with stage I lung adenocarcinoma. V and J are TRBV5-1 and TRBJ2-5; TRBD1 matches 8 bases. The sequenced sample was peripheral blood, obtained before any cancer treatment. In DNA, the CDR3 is TGCGCCAGCAGCTTAGGGACAGGTCAGGAGACCCAGTACTTC. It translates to CASSLGTGQETQYF.